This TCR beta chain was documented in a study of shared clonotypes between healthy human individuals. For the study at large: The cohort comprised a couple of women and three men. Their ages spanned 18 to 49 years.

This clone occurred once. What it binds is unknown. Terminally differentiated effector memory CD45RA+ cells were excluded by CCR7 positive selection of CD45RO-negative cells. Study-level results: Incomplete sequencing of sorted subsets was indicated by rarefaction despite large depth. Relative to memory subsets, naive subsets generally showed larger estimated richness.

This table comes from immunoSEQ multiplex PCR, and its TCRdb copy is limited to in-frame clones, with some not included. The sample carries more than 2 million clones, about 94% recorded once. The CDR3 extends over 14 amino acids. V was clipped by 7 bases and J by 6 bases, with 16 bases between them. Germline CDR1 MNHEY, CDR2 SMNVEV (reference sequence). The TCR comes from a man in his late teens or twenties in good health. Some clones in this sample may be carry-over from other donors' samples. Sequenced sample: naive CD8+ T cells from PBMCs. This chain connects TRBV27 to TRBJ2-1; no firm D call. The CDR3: CASTNSDSLNEQFF. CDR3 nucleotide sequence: TGTGCCAGCACCAACTCGGATTCGCTCAATGAGCAGTTCTTC.